The 18 T cell receptor beta chains below all came from one sample that was sequenced in a study of cytotoxic CD8 clonotypes in ibrutinib-treated CLL. The data were produced by immunoSEQ multiplex PCR, yet TCRdb's version contains in-frame clones alone and is incomplete. The sample shows roughly 330,000 clones, around 66% of them seen only once. The sample here was PBMCs, taken after 36 months of ibrutinib treatment. The receptors come from a human donor with chronic lymphocytic leukemia.

This clone was seen once. The chain links TRBV6-5 to TRBJ2-2; either TRBD1 or TRBD2 may supply D (5 bases each). The CDR3 has 15 residues. V lost 5 bases and J lost 5, with 15 bases in between. Germline CDR1 and CDR2: MNHEY and SVGAGI. The CDR3, as DNA: TGTGCCAGCAGTCGTTCAGGGACCATAACCGGGGAGCTGTTTTTT. Amino acids: CASSRSGTITGELFF.

The chain employs TRBV28 and TRBJ1-1, with D unclear. The CDR3 runs to 15 residues. Germline V gene lookup returns CDR1 MDHEN and CDR2 SYDVKM. V was cut by 9 bases and J by 0 bases, with 17 bases left in between. CDR3 DNA: TGTGCCAGTCCCTCCCCCCGAGGACTGAACACTGAAGCTTTCTTT. This translates into CASPSPRGLNTEAFF.

This chain joins TRBV4-1 and TRBJ2-1; D gene ambiguous. CDR1 is MGHRA and CDR2 is YSYEKL in the germline V gene. This CDR3 spans 16 amino acids. Trimming shortened V by 4 bases and J by 0 bases, and 13 bases separated the two germline ends. CDR3 in DNA: TGCGCCAGCAGCCCGACCCTCATTTCCTCCTACAATGAGCAGTTCTTC. It specifies CASSPTLISSYNEQFF.

The gene calls are TRBV11-2 and TRBJ2-7; D gene uncertain. Looked up from germline, CDR1 is SGHAT and CDR2 is FQNNGV. Trimming pared 1 base from V and 3 bases from J, leaving 13 bases between. The CDR3 is 15 residues long. The CDR3 coding sequence is TGTGCCAGCAGCTTAGTCCCCCCGATCCGCTACGAGCAGTACTTC. This sequence encodes CASSLVPPIRYEQYF.

Only one count was recorded for this clone. The sample carries other DNA sequences with the same CDR3. V gene TRBV9 combines with J gene TRBJ1-1; D unresolved. CDR1 and CDR2 (germline): SGDLS, YYNGEE. The V end lost 2 bases, the J end lost 2 bases, and 10 bases lay between the germline ends. The length of the CDR3 is 14 residues. The CDR3 DNA follows: TGTGCCAGCAGCGTCAAAGGAGTTAACACTGAAGCTTTCTTT. It yields the protein CASSVKGVNTEAFF.

This chain links TRBV4-1 with TRBJ2-6; possible D gene TRBD2, 5 bases. This CDR3 contains 19 residues. CDR1 is MGHRA, CDR2 YSYEKL, per germline. V was trimmed by 0 bases and J by 4 bases, leaving 19 bases between them. CDR3 bases: TGCGCCAGCAGCCAAGATCGGAGCGGAACTGGTGGGGGGGCCAACGTCCTGACTTTC. It specifies CASSQDRSGTGGGANVLTF.

This chain joins TRBV6-5 and TRBJ2-7; D is ambiguous. The CDR3 runs to 15 residues. V lost 8 bases, J lost 3 bases, and 20 bases lay in between. Germline values: CDR1 MNHEY, CDR2 SVGAGI. The CDR3 reads CASGQLRAFHYEQYF. For the CDR3, the DNA is TGTGCCAGCGGCCAACTCCGGGCCTTCCACTACGAGCAGTACTTC.

The sample holds one count of this clone. The chain employs TRBV7-6 and TRBJ1-6; no clear D. The length of the CDR3 is 13 residues. Trimming removed 5 bases at V and 7 bases at J, with 9 bases between. In germline, CDR1 is SGHVS, CDR2 FNYEAQ. CDR3 protein: CASSPSRNSPLHF. The CDR3 DNA reads as TGTGCCAGCAGCCCGTCGCGGAATTCACCCCTCCACTTT.

The chain couples TRBV18 to TRBJ2-3; 8 bases line up with TRBD2. This CDR3 contains 16 residues. Looked up from germline, CDR1 is KGHSH and CDR2 is LQKENI. With V trimmed by 4 bases and J by 2 bases, 8 bases remained unmatched. CDR3 region: CASSRVASGFTDTQYF. CDR3 coding DNA: TGTGCCAGCTCACGGGTTGCTAGCGGGTTCACAGATACGCAGTATTTT.

This clone has a handful of counts. The chain couples TRBV5-6 to TRBJ2-5; no firm D call. The CDR3 runs to 12 residues. V was pared by 4 bases and J by 5 bases, with 9 bases between. Germline CDR1 SGHDT, CDR2 YYEEEE. This CDR3 reads CASSTPAETQYF. The CDR3 nucleotides are TGTGCCAGCAGCACCCCCGCGGAGACCCAGTACTTC.

The chain uses TRBV6-5 and TRBJ2-5, with TRBD1 identical over 9 bases. Germline lookup yields CDR1 MNHEY and CDR2 SVGAGI. Trimming took 2 bases from V and 5 from J; bases not matched to a gene: 6. The CDR3 is 15 amino acids. CDR3 sequence: CASSYGGQGTETQYF. DNA of the CDR3: TGTGCCAGCAGTTACGGGGGACAGGGAACCGAGACCCAGTACTTC.

Here the CDR3 DNA reads TGTGCCAGCAGCTTGACCTGGGACTACAATGAGCAGTTCTTC. This encodes CASSLTWDYNEQFF. The chain uses TRBV7-2 and TRBJ2-1; unclear D gene. The ends were cut back, 3 bases at V and 3 bases at J, with 9 bases in the middle. Germline CDR1 is SGHTA and CDR2 is FQGNSA. The CDR3 spans 14 residues.

This clone was recorded a few times. The CDR3 sequence: CASSMGTGRTYEQYF. The CDR3 DNA reads TGTGCCAGTAGTATGGGGACAGGGCGGACCTACGAGCAGTACTTC. This rearrangement joins TRBV19 to TRBJ2-7, with 9 bases lining up with TRBD1. Trimming at V came to 3 bases and at J to 2 bases, leaving 5 bases not matched to a gene. CDR3 size: 15 residues. The V gene's germline CDR1 is LNHDA and CDR2 SQIVND (reference sequence).

The chain recombines TRBV2 with TRBJ2-7; the match to TRBD1 covers 8 bases. The germline CDR1 and CDR2 sequences are SNHLY and FYNNEI. The CDR3 spans 15 residues. J gave up 0 bases and V 4 bases, and 5 bases lay outside the gene matches. The CDR3 loop is CASSAVGTGSYEQYF. For the CDR3, the DNA is TGTGCCAGCAGTGCGGTTGGGACAGGCTCCTACGAGCAGTACTTC.

This clone has just a few counts. The genes are TRBV7-8 and TRBJ1-2, with 8 bases matching TRBD1. This CDR3 spans 15 amino acids. The germline CDR1 and CDR2 sequences are SGHVS and FQNEAQ. V lost 5 bases and J lost 7; bases outside the gene matches: 12. The CDR3 region is CASSPEPGQVVGYTF. CDR3 sequence (DNA): TGTGCCAGCAGCCCGGAACCGGGACAGGTAGTTGGCTACACCTTC.

Points on this clone: Different DNA sequences within this sample yield the same CDR3. The V call is TRBV19, the J call TRBJ1-2, with D hard to call. V dropped 6 bases and J dropped 5 bases, with 4 bases sitting between them. The germline V gene encodes CDR1 LNHDA and CDR2 SQIVND (reference sequence). This CDR3 comprises 10 residues. CDR3 coding DNA: TGTGCCAGTAGAGGGTATGGCTACACCTTC. Its translation: CASRGYGYTF. Filled out from reference TRBV19 and TRBJ1-2, the complete variable domain reads DGGITQSPKYLFRKEGQNVTLSCEQNLNHDAMYWYRQDPGQGLRLIYYSQIVNDFQKGDIAEGYSVSREKKESFPLTVTSAQKNPTAFYLCASRGYGYTFGSGTRLTVV.

This clone showed up just a few times. V usage is TRBV7-2 and J usage is TRBJ1-2; D gene ambiguous. Per germline, CDR1 SGHTA and CDR2 FQGNSA. The CDR3 has 12 amino acids. V was cut by 3 bases and J by 5 bases, with 7 bases left in between. CDR3 coding DNA: TGTGCCAGCAGCTTTACAGATTATGGCTACACCTTC. Translating gives CASSFTDYGYTF.

This clone appeared a few times. V usage is TRBV19 and J usage is TRBJ2-2; no firm D call. This CDR3 is built from 13 residues. Germline loops: CDR1 LNHDA, CDR2 SQIVND (reference sequence). The V and J ends lost 4 bases and 5 bases respectively, with 8 bases between them. In DNA, the CDR3 is TGTGCCAGTAGTACCAGACAAACCGGGGAGCTGTTTTTT. It specifies CASSTRQTGELFF.